One sample yielded the 26 T cell receptor beta chains listed below, sequenced in a study of shared clonotypes between healthy human individuals. Measured with immunoSEQ multiplex PCR; TCRdb has only the in-frame clones, and not every one. The profile shows around 2.1 million clones, approximately 94% of them singletons. Sequencing was carried out using naive CD4+ T cells sorted from blood. Subset specified: CD45RA+ positively selected. All receptors come from a man in his late teens or twenties in good health.

V gene TRBV28 combines with J gene TRBJ2-1, with D tentatively TRBD2 (5 bases). The CDR3 totals 16 residues. V was trimmed by 2 bases and J by 4 bases, leaving 15 bases between them. Germline V lookup: CDR1 MDHEN, CDR2 SYDVKM. DNA of the CDR3: TGTGCCAGCAGTTTAGGAGGCACGGGTTCGTACAATGAGCAGTTCTTC. Residues: CASSLGGTGSYNEQFF.

In the case of this clone: The same CDR3 also results from other DNA sequences found in this sample. The chain employs TRBV6-1 and TRBJ1-5; TRBD1 agrees at 7 bases. Losses at the gene ends were 2 bases for V and 4 bases for J; bases not matched to a gene: 2. The CDR3 loop spans 14 amino acids. The V gene's germline CDR1 is MNHNS and CDR2 SASEGT. CDR3 loop: CASSENRGNQPQHF. As DNA, the CDR3 is TGTGCCAGCAGTGAAAACAGGGGTAATCAGCCCCAGCATTTT.

This chain connects TRBV5-6 to TRBJ2-2; D perhaps matches TRBD1 (5 bases). Germline-derived CDR1 and CDR2 are SGHDT and YYEEEE. V was cut by 4 bases and J by 7 bases, with 20 bases left in between. This CDR3 is built from 16 residues. CDR3 nucleotide sequence: TGTGCCAGCAGCCCTCCCGTCGCAGGGCTCGGCGGGGAGCTGTTTTTT. This translates into CASSPPVAGLGGELFF.

The chain links TRBV6-5 to TRBJ2-7; 9 nucleotides align to TRBD2. The germline gives CDR1 MNHEY, CDR2 SVGAGI. V lost 4 bases, J lost 5 bases, and 6 bases stayed unmatched. CDR3 length equals 14 residues. The CDR3 coding sequence is TGTGCCAGCAGTTCCGGGACTAGCTTGAACGAGCAGTACTTC. Translated: CASSSGTSLNEQYF.

The chain recombines TRBV7-9 with TRBJ2-7; tentatively, D is TRBD1 (6 bases). Germline CDR1 reads SEHNR; CDR2 reads FQNEAQ (reference sequence). Trimming removed 1 base at V and 4 bases at J, with 11 bases between. This CDR3 spans 14 amino acids. CDR3 in amino acids: CASSLEVTGYEQYF. CDR3 bases: TGTGCCAGCAGCTTAGAGGTTACAGGGTACGAGCAGTACTTC.

This chain links TRBV7-2 with TRBJ2-7, with TRBD2 identical over 8 bases. Losses at the gene ends were 2 bases for V and 4 bases for J; bases not matched to a gene: 10. The CDR3 has 16 amino acids. The germline V gene encodes CDR1 SGHTA and CDR2 FQGNSA. For the CDR3, the DNA is TGTGCCAGCAGCTTACCGTCTGGCGGGAGGACTTACGAGCAGTACTTC. The encoded protein is CASSLPSGGRTYEQYF.

The V call is TRBV6-1, the J call TRBJ1-2; unclear D gene. The V end was cut by 7 bases, the J end by 5 bases, with 14 bases between. The germline V gene encodes CDR1 MNHNS and CDR2 SASEGT. The CDR3 extends over 13 amino acids. DNA of the CDR3: TGTGCCAGCACCCCGATAGGGTTTTATGGCTACACCTTC. Amino acids: CASTPIGFYGYTF.

Comment on this clone: Distinct nucleotide sequences in the sample also encode this CDR3. The chain combines TRBV11-2 with TRBJ1-1, with 8 bases fitting TRBD1. The CDR3 has 14 residues. The germline V gene has CDR1 SGHAT and CDR2 FQNNGV. V lost 5 bases to trimming and J lost 5 bases; unmatched junction nucleotides: 7. DNA of the CDR3: TGTGCCAGCAGCCCACAGGGGGTAAGGACTGAAGCTTTCTTT. Its protein is CASSPQGVRTEAFF.

The rearrangement links TRBV10-1 to TRBJ1-2; the D gene is possibly TRBD1 (5 bases). Germline lookup yields CDR1 WNHNN and CDR2 SYGVQD (reference sequence). V was cut by 0 bases and J by 8 bases, with 10 bases left in between. CDR3 length: 13 residues. CDR3 DNA: TGCGCCAGCAGTGAGTCAGGGACCTTGGGCTACACCTTC. Its protein is CASSESGTLGYTF.

This clone was counted once. The chain links TRBV7-2 to TRBJ1-4; no clear D gene. With 1 base removed from V and 1 base from J, the gap between germline ends came to 7 bases. The CDR3 consists of 15 residues. From germline, CDR1 is SGHTA and CDR2 FQGNSA. Here the CDR3 reads CASSLVGLTNEKLFF. DNA of the CDR3: TGTGCCAGCAGCTTAGTAGGGTTAACTAATGAAAAACTGTTTTTT.

This chain connects TRBV27 to TRBJ2-7; 12 bases match TRBD1. CDR1 is MNHEY, CDR2 SMNVEV, per germline (reference sequence). Germline trimming cut 5 bases from V and 5 bases from J; bases unmatched to any gene: 13. This CDR3 is built from 17 residues. In nucleotides, the CDR3 is TGTGCCAGCAGTCAACGCCCCCGGGACAGGGGGCGCCACGAGCAGTACTTC. This encodes CASSQRPRDRGRHEQYF.

The chain is built from TRBV7-9 and TRBJ2-5, with D unclear. The CDR3 has 14 residues. Trimming removed 2 bases at V and 5 bases at J, with 12 bases between. Per germline, CDR1 SEHNR and CDR2 FQNEAQ (reference sequence). The CDR3 protein is CASSLNLGRETQYF. CDR3 sequence (DNA): TGTGCCAGCAGCTTAAATCTGGGTCGGGAGACCCAGTACTTC. The whole variable domain, remainder taken from reference TRBV7-9 and TRBJ2-5, is DTGVSQNPRHKITKRGQNVTFRCDPISEHNRLYWYRQTLGQGPEFLTYFQNEAQLEKSRLLSDRFSAERPKGSFSTLEIQRTEQGDSAMYLCASSLNLGRETQYFGPGTRLLVL.

The chain joins TRBV7-9 to TRBJ2-5; no clear D. V was shortened by 0 bases and J by 2 bases, with 10 bases between the two germline ends. In germline, CDR1 is SEHNR, CDR2 FQNEAQ (reference sequence). This CDR3 comprises 15 residues. This chain's CDR3 is CASSLALTSQETQYF. Written as DNA, the CDR3 is TGTGCCAGCAGCTTAGCGCTAACCTCTCAAGAGACCCAGTACTTC.

This chain uses TRBV6-1 with TRBJ2-7, with D unresolved. This CDR3 has 11 residues. Germline CDR1 reads MNHNS; CDR2 reads SASEGT. Trimming cost V 1 base and J 7 bases, with 5 bases left between them. DNA for the CDR3: TGTGCCAGCAGTGAAGGCGAGGAGCAGTACTTC. Amino acid sequence: CASSEGEEQYF.

The chain joins TRBV5-5 to TRBJ1-5; 7 bases line up with TRBD1. Germline V gene data show CDR1 as SGHKS and CDR2 as YYEKEE (reference sequence). The V and J ends lost 4 bases and 3 bases, in that order; junction bases with no gene match: 4. The CDR3 contains 14 residues. CDR3 DNA sequence: TGTGCCAGCAGCGCGGGACAGAACAATCAGCCCCAGCATTTT. This encodes CASSAGQNNQPQHF. Combining the CDR3 with reference TRBV5-5 and TRBJ1-5 gives the whole variable domain DAGVTQSPTHLIKTRGQQVTLRCSPISGHKSVSWYQQVLGQGPQFIFQYYEKEERGRGNFPDRFSARQFPNYSSELNVNALLLGDSALYLCASSAGQNNQPQHFGDGTRLSIL.

J is TRBJ2-3 and V is TRBV6-1; 8 bases are a match to TRBD2. The CDR3 has 16 amino acids. J gave up 4 bases and V 1 base, and 7 bases lay outside the gene matches. Germline CDR1 and CDR2: MNHNS and SASEGT. The chain's CDR3 is CASSEVGGGRPDTQYF. The CDR3 nucleotides read TGTGCCAGCAGTGAAGTAGGCGGGGGGCGGCCAGATACGCAGTATTTT.

The chain has TRBV7-2 and TRBJ1-1; D is unclear. The length of the CDR3 is 15 residues. V lost 0 bases and J 0 bases, leaving 8 bases between the germline ends. CDR1 and CDR2 (germline): SGHTA, FQGNSA. CDR3 in amino acids: CASSLADTLNTEAFF. In nucleotides, the CDR3 is TGTGCCAGCAGCTTAGCTGACACCTTGAACACTGAAGCTTTCTTT.

CDR3 coding DNA: TGTGCCAGCAGGCCCAGCGGGGGGGGCACAGATACGCAGTATTTT. Translation gives CASRPSGGGTDTQYF. This chain joins TRBV2 and TRBJ2-3, with 10 positions matching TRBD2. V gave up 6 bases and J gave up 1 base; unmatched junction bases: 4. Germline values: CDR1 SNHLY, CDR2 FYNNEI. CDR3 size: 15 residues. The entire variable domain, with the rest obtained from reference TRBV2 and TRBJ2-3, is as follows: EPEVTQTPSHQVTQMGQEVILRCVPISNHLYFYWYRQILGQKVEFLVSFYNNEISEKSEIFDDQFSVERPDGSNFTLKIRSTKLEDSAMYFCASRPSGGGTDTQYFGPGTRLTVL.

This chain connects TRBV2 to TRBJ2-7; D unresolved. Germline CDR1 is SNHLY and CDR2 is FYNNEI. The CDR3 runs to 14 residues. Trimming left V 4 bases short and J 6 bases short, with 16 bases between. This CDR3 reads CASSVDSLGREQYF. The DNA for the CDR3 is TGTGCCAGCAGTGTGGATTCCCTAGGCCGCGAGCAGTACTTC.

The chain has TRBV5-4 and TRBJ2-3; D is possibly TRBD1 or TRBD2 (5 bases each). Looked up from germline, CDR1 is SGHNT and CDR2 is YYREEE (reference sequence). The CDR3 runs to 13 residues. V was cut by 7 bases and J by 1 base, with 10 bases left in between. Written as DNA, the CDR3 is TGTGCCAGCCAGGGTAGCGGCACAGATACGCAGTATTTT. Residues: CASQGSGTDTQYF.

This clone showed up just once. V gene TRBV28 combines with J gene TRBJ1-5; 9 bases line up with TRBD1. The length of the CDR3 is 13 residues. Per the germline V gene, CDR1 is MDHEN and CDR2 is SYDVKM. Trimming cost V 8 bases and J 9 bases; bases outside gene matches: 8. CDR3 DNA: TGTGCCAGCGGGGGGACAGGGAACCGGCCCCAGCATTTT. This sequence encodes CASGGTGNRPQHF. Full variable domain (outside the CDR3, taken from reference TRBV28 and TRBJ1-5): DVKVTQSSRYLVKRTGEKVFLECVQDMDHENMFWYRQDPGLGLRLIYFSYDVKMKEKGDIPEGYSVSREKKERFSLILESASTNQTSMYLCASGGTGNRPQHFGDGTRLSIL.

This chain uses TRBV2 with TRBJ2-1; perhaps TRBD1 as D (5 bases). V was trimmed by 6 bases and J by 9 bases, leaving 12 bases between them. Germline V CDR1 and CDR2: SNHLY, FYNNEI. This CDR3 region has 12 residues. As DNA, the CDR3 is TGTGCCAGCAGGGACATGGGTAGTGAGCAGTTCTTC. Translated, it gives CASRDMGSEQFF.

This clone was picked up one time. Written as DNA, the CDR3 is TGTGCCAGCATCAGGCAACCCAAGACAGGTGAGCAGTTCTTC. Protein product: CASIRQPKTGEQFF. The rearrangement links TRBV6-1 to TRBJ2-1; maybe TRBD1 (6 bases). Trimming pared 7 bases from V and 9 bases from J, leaving 19 bases between. The CDR3 sequence is 14 residues long. Looked up from germline, CDR1 is MNHNS and CDR2 is SASEGT.

J is TRBJ2-2 and V is TRBV7-9; TRBD1 aligns across 7 bases. Germline lookup yields CDR1 SEHNR and CDR2 FQNEAQ (reference sequence). The V segment lost 3 bases and the J segment 1 base; nucleotides outside the gene matches: 11. The CDR3 has 18 amino acids. CDR3 DNA sequence: TGTGCCAGCAGCTTCCCTTCGACAGGGCCGATGAACACCGGGGAGCTGTTTTTT. It yields the protein CASSFPSTGPMNTGELFF.

The V and J genes are TRBV7-9 and TRBJ2-7; TRBD1 might be the D (5 bases). The V and J ends lost 5 bases and 2 bases respectively, with 13 bases between them. Germline V gene lookup returns CDR1 SEHNR and CDR2 FQNEAQ (reference sequence). The CDR3 sequence is 14 residues long. CDR3 in amino acids: CASSLQGRPYEQYF. As DNA, the CDR3 is TGTGCCAGCAGCCTTCAGGGTAGACCCTACGAGCAGTACTTC.

Worth noting for this clone: Other DNA sequences in this specimen translate into the identical CDR3. This chain links TRBV5-1 with TRBJ2-2, with D possibly being TRBD1 (5 bases). This CDR3 has 15 residues. CDR1 is SGHRS, CDR2 YFSETQ, per germline. Trimming stripped 1 base from V and 1 base from J, with 8 bases between. The chain's CDR3 is CASSLSTGNTGELFF. The CDR3 DNA reads TGCGCCAGCAGCTTGTCTACAGGGAACACCGGGGAGCTGTTTTTT.